This paragraph covers one TCR beta chain sequence. Assay: immunoSEQ multiplex PCR; the TCRdb copy retains only in-frame clones and omits some. The table lists some 2,100,000 clones, around 95% of them singletons. This sample was included in a study of shared clonotypes between healthy human individuals. The germline V gene has CDR1 SGHKS and CDR2 YYEKEE (reference sequence). The junction had 4 bases not matched to a gene; V was cut back by 0 bases and J by 4 bases. The CDR3 consists of 15 residues. Splitting of CD4+ cells produced CD45RA+ naive and CD45RA-negative memory subsets. The rearrangement links TRBV5-5 to TRBJ2-1; 7 bases are shared with TRBD2. The sequence was collected from a man between 18 and 35 years old in good health. Sequences were obtained from naive CD4+ T cells sorted from blood. The subset here: CD45RA+ positively selected. The CDR3 coding sequence is TGTGCCAGCAGCTTGGGCGGGAGAGCATACAATGAGCAGTTCTTC. This codes for CASSLGGRAYNEQFF.